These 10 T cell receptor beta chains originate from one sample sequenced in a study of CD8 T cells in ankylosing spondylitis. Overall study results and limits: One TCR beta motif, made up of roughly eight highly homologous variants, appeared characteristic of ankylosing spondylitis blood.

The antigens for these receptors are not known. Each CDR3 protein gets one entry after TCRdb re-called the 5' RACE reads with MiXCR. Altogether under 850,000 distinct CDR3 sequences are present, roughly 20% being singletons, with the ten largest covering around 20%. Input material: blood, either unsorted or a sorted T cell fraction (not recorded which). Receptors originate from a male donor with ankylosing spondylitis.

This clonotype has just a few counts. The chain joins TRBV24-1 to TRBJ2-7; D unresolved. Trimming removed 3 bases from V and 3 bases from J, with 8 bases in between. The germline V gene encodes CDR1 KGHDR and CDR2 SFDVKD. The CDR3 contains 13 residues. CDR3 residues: CATSDGDSYEQYF. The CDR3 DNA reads TGTGCCACCAGTGATGGGGATAGCTACGAGCAGTACTTC.

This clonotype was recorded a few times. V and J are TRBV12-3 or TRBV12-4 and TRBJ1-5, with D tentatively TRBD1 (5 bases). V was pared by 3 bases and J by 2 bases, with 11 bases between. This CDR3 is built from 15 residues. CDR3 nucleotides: TGTGCCAGCAGTTTTTGGGGCTTTGGCAATCAGCCCCAGCATTTT. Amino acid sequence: CASSFWGFGNQPQHF.

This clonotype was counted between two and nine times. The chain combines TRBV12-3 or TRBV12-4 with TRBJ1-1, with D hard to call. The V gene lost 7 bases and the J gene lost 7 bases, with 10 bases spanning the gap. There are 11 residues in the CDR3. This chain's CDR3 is CASTPGLEAFF. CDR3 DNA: TGTGCCAGCACCCCTGGCCTTGAAGCTTTCTTT.

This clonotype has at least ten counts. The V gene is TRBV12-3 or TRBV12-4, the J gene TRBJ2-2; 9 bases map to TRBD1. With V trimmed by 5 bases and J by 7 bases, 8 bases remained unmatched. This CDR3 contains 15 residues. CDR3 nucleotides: TGTGCCAGCAGTATTAATACAGGGGGCAGCGGGGAGCTGTTTTTT. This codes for CASSINTGGSGELFF.

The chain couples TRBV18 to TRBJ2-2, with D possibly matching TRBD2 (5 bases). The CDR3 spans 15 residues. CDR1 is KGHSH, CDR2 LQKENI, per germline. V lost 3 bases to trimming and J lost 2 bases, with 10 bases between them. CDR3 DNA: TGTGCCAGCTCACCTCTAGCACCTAACACCGGGGAGCTGTTTTTT. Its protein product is CASSPLAPNTGELFF. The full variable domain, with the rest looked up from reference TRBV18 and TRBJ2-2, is NAGVMQNPRHLVRRRGQEARLRCSPMKGHSHVYWYRQLPEEGLKFMVYLQKENIIDESGMPKERFSAEFPKEGPSILRIQQVVRGDSAAYFCASSPLAPNTGELFFGEGSRLTVL.

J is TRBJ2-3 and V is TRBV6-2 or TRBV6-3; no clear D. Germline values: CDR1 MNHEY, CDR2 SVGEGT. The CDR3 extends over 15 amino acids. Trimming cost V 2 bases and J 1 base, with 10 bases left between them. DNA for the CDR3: TGTGCCAGCAGTTACGGAAGGACCCGCACAGATACGCAGTATTTT. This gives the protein CASSYGRTRTDTQYF.

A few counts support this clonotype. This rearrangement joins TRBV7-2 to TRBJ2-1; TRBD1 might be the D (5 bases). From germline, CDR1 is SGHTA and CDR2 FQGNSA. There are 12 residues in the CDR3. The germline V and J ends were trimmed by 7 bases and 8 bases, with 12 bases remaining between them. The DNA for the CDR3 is TGTGCCAGCACCCAAGGGGTACATGAGCAGTTCTTC. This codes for CASTQGVHEQFF.

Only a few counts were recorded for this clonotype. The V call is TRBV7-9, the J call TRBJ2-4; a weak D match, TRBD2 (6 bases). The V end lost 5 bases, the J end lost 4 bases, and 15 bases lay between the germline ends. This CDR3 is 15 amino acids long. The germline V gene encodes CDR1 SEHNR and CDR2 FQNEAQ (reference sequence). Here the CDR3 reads CASSPLGTQKNIQYF. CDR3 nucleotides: TGTGCCAGCAGCCCCCTGGGGACTCAAAAAAACATTCAGTACTTC. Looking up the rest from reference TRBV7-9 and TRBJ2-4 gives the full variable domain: DTGVSQNPRHKITKRGQNVTFRCDPISEHNRLYWYRQTLGQGPEFLTYFQNEAQLEKSRLLSDRFSAERPKGSFSTLEIQRTEQGDSAMYLCASSPLGTQKNIQYFGAGTRLSVL.

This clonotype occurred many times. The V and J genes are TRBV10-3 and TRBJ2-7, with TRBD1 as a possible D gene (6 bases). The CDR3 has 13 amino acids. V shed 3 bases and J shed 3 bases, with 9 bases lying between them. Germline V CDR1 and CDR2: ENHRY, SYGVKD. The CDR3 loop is CAISDGTRYEQYF. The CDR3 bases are TGTGCCATCAGTGACGGGACACGCTACGAGCAGTACTTC.

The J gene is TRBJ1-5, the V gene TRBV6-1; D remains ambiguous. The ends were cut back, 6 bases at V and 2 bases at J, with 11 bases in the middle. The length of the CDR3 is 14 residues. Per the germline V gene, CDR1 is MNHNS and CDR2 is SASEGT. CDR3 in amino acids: CASRPTDGNQPQHF. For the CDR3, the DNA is TGTGCCAGCAGACCCACAGACGGCAATCAGCCCCAGCATTTT.